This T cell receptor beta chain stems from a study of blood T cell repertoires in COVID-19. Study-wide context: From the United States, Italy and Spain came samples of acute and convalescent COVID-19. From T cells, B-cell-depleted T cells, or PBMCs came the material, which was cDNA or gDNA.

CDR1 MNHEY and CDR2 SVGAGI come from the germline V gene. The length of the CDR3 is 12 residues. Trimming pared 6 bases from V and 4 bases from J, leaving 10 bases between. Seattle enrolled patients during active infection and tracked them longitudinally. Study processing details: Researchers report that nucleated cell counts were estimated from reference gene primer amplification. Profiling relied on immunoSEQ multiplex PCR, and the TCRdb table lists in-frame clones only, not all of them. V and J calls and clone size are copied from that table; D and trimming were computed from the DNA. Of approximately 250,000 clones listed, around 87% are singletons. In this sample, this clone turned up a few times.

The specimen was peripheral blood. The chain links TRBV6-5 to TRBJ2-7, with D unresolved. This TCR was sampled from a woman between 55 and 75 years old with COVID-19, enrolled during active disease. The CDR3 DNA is TGTGCCAGCAGGGCCCACAATTACGAGCAGTACTTC. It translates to CASRAHNYEQYF.